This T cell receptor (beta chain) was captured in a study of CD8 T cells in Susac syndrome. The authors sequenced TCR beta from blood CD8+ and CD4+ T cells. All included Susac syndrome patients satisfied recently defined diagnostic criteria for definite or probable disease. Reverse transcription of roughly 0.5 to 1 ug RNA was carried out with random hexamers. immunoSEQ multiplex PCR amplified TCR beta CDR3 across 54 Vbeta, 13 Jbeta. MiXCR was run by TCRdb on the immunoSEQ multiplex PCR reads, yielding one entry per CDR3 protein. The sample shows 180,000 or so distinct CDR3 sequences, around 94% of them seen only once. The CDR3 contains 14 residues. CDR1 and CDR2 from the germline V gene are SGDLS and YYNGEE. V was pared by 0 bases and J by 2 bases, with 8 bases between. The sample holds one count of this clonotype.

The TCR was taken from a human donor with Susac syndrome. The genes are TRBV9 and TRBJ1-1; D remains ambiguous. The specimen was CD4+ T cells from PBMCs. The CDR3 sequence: CASSVVRENTEAFF. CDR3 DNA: TGTGCCAGCAGCGTAGTACGGGAAAACACTGAAGCTTTCTTT. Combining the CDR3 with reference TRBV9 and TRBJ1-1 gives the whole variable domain DSGVTQTPKHLITATGQRVTLRCSPRSGDLSVYWYQQSLDQGLQFLIQYYNGEERAKGNILERFSAQQFPDLHSELNLSSLELGDSALYFCASSVVRENTEAFFGQGTRLTVV.